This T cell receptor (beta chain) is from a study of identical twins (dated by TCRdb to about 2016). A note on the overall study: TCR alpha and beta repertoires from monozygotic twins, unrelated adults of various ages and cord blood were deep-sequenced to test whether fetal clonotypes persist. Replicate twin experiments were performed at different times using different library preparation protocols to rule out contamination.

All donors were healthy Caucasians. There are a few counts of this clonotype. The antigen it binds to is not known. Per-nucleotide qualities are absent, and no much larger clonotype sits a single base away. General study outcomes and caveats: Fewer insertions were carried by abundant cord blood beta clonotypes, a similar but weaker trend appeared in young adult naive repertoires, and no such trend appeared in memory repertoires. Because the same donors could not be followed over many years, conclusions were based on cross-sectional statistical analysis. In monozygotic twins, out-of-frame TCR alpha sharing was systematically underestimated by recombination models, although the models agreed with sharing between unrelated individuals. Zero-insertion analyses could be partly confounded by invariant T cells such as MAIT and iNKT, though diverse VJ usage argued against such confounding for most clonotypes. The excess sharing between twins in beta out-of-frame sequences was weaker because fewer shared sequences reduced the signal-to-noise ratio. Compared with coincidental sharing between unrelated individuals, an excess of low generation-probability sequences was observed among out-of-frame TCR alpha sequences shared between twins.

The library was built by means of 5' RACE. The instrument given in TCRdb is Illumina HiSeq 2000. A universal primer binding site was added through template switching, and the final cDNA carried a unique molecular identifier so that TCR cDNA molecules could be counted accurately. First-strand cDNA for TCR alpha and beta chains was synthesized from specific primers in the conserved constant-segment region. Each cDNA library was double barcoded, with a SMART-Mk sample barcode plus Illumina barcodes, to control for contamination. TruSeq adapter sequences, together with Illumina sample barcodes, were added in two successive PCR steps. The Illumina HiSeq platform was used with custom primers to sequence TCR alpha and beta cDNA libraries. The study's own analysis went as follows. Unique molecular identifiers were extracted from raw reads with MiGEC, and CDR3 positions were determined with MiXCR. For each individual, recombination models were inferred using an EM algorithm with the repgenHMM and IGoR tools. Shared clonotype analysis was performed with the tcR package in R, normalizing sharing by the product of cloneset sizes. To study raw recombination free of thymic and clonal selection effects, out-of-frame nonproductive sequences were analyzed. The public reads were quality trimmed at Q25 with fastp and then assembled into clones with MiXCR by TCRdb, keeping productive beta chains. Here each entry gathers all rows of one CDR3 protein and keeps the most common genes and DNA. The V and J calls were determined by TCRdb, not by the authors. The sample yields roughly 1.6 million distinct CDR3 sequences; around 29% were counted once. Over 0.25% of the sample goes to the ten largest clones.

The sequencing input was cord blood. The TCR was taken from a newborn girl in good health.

The sequenced DNA: TGCGCCAGCAGCCTGGGGCTAGCGGGTCCCCTTGCCCTAGATACGCAGTATTTT. It translates as CASSLGLAGPLALDTQYF. This chain joins TRBV4-1 to TRBJ2-3; a stretch of 8 junction bases matches TRBD2. Taken from cysteine to phenylalanine, the CDR3 has 18 residues. Of the read, only the CDR3 DNA is kept; its 54 bases are in frame from base 1. CDR1 and CDR2 were assigned from the germline V gene as MGHRA and YSYEKL. Ends trimmed: V by 4 bases, J by 5 bases; bases unmatched to a gene: 17.